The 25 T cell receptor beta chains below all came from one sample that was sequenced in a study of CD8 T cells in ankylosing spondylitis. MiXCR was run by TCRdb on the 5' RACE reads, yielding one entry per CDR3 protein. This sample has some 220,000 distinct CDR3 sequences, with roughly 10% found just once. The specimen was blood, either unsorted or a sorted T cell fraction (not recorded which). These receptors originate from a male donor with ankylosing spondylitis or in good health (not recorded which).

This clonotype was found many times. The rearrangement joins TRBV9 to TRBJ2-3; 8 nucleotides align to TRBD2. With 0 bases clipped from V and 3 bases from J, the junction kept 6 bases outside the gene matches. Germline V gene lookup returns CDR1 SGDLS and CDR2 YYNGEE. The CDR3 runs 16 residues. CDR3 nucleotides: TGTGCCAGCAGCGTAGCGGGGGGGCCTTCGACAGATACGCAGTATTTT. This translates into CASSVAGGPSTDTQYF.

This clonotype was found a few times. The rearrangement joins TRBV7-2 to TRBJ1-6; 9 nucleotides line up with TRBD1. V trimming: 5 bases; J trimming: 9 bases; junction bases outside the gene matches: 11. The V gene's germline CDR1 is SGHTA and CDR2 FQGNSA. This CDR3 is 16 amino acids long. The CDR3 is CASSPAGTGIPSPLHF. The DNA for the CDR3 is TGTGCCAGCAGCCCAGCAGGGACAGGGATTCCTTCACCCCTCCACTTT.

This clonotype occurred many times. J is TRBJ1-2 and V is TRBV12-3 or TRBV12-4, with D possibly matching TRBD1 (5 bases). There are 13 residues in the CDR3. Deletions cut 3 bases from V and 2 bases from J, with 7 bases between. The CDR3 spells CASSFKGNYGYTF. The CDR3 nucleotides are TGTGCCAGCAGTTTTAAGGGGAACTATGGCTACACCTTC.

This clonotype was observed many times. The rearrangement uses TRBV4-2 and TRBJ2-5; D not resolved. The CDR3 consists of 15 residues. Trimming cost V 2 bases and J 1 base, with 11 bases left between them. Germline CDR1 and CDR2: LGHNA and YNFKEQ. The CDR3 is CASSQRPGGQETQYF. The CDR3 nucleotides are TGTGCCAGCAGCCAACGTCCGGGTGGCCAAGAGACCCAGTACTTC.

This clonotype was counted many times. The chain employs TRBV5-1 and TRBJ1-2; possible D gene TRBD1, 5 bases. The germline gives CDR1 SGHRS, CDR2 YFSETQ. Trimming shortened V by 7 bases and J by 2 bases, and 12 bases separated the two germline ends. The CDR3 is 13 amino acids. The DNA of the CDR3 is TGCGCCAGCCGGGACGAGGGCAACTATGGCTACACCTTC. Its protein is CASRDEGNYGYTF.

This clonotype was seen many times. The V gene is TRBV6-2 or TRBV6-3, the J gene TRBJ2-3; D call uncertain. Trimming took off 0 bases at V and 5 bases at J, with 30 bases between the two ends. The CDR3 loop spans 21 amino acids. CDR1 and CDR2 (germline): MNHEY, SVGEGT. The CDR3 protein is CASSYSSVGWIASPSGDTQYF. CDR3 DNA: TGTGCCAGCAGTTACTCGAGCGTTGGATGGATTGCCTCCCCTTCCGGAGATACGCAGTATTTT.

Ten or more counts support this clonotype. The CDR3 nucleotides are TGTGCCAGCAGTTCTGGACTAGCGGGGGTTAAACCCCTGGAGGAGCAGTTCTTC. It translates to CASSSGLAGVKPLEEQFF. The chain uses TRBV12-3 or TRBV12-4 and TRBJ2-1; TRBD2 aligns across 13 bases. The CDR3 contains 18 residues. Trimming at V came to 4 bases and at J to 10 bases, leaving 16 bases not matched to a gene.

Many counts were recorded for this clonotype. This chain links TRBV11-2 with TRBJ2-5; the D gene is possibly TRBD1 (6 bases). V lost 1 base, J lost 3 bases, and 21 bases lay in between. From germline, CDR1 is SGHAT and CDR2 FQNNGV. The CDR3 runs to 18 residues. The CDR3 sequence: CASSLGPGVGLLEETQYF. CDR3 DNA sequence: TGTGCCAGCAGCTTAGGTCCAGGGGTTGGTTTGTTAGAAGAGACCCAGTACTTC.

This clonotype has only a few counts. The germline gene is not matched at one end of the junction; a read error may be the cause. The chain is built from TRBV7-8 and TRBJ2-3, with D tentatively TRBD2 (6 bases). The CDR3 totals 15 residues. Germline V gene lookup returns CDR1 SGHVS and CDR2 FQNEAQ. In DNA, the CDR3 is TGTGTCAGCAGCTTTTTGGGGGGAAGCACAGATACGCAGTATTTT. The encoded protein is CVSSFLGGSTDTQYF.

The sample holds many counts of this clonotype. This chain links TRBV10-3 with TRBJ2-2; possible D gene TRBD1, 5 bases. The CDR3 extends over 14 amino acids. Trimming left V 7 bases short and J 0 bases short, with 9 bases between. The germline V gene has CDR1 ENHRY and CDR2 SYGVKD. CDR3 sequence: CAITQGSNTGELFF. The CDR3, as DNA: TGTGCCATCACCCAGGGATCGAACACCGGGGAGCTGTTTTTT.

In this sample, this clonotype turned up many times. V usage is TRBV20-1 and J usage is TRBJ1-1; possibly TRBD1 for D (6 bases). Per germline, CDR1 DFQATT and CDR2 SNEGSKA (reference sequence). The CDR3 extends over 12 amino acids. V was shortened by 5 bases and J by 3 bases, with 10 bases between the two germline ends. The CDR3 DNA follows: TGCAGTGCTCTGGACAGCTACACTGAAGCTTTCTTT. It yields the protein CSALDSYTEAFF.

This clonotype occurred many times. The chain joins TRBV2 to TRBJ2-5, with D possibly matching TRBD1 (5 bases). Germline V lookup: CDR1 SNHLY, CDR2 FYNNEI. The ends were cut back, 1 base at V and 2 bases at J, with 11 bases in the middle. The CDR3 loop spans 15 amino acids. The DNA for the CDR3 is TGTGCCAGCAGTGAAGGGGGCCTGGGACAAGAGACCCAGTACTTC. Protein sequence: CASSEGGLGQETQYF. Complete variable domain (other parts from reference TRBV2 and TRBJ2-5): EPEVTQTPSHQVTQMGQEVILRCVPISNHLYFYWYRQILGQKVEFLVSFYNNEISEKSEIFDDQFSVERPDGSNFTLKIRSTKLEDSAMYFCASSEGGLGQETQYFGPGTRLLVL.

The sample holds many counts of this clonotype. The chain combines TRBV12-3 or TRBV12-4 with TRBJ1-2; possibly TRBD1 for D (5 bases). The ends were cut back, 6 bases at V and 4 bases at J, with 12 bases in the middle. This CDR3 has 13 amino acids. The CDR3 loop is CASRRDGLYGYTF. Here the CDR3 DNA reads TGTGCCAGCAGACGGGACGGACTCTATGGCTACACCTTC.

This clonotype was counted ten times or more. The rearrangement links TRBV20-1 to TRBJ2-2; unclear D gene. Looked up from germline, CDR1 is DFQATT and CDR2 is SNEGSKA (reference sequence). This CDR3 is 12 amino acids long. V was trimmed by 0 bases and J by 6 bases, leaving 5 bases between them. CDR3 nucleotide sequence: TGCAGTGCTAGAGATGTCCCCGGGGAGCTGTTTTTT. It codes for CSARDVPGELFF.

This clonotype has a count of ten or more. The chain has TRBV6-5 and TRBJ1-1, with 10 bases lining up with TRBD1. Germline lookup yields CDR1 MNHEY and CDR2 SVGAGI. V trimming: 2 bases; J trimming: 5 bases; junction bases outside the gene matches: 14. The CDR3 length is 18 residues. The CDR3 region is CASSYAQYGTGAETEAFF. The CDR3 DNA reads TGTGCCAGCAGTTACGCGCAATATGGGACAGGGGCCGAGACTGAAGCTTTCTTT.

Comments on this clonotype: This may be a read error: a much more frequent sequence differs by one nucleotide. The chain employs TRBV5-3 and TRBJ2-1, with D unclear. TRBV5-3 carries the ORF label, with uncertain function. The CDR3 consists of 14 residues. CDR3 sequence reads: CTRSPILAYNEQFF. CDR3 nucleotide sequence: TGTACCAGAAGTCCTATCTTGGCCTACAATGAGCAGTTCTTC.

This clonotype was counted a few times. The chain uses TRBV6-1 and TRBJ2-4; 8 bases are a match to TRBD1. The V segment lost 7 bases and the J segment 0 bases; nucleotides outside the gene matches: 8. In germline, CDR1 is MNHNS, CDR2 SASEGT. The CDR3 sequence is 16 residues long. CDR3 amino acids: CASNPQGVTAKNIQYF. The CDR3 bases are TGTGCCAGCAATCCACAGGGGGTCACAGCCAAAAACATTCAGTACTTC.

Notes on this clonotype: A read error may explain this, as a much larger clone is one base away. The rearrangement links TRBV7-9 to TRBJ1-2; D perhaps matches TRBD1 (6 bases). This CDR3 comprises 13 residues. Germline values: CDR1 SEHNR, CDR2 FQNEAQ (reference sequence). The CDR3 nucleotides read TGTGCCAGCAGCCCAGGACAGAACTATGGCCACACCTTC. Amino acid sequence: CASSPGQNYGHTF.

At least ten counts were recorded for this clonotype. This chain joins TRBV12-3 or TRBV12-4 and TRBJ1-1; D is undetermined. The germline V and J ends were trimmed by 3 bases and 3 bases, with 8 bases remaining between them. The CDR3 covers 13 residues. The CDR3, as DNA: TGTGCCAGCAGTTTTATGGGGTACACTGAAGCTTTCTTT. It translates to CASSFMGYTEAFF.

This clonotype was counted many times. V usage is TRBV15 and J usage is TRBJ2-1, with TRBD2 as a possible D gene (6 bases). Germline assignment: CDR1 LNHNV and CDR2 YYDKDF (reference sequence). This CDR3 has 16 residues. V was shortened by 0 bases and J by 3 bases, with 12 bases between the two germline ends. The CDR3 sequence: CATSRDGRRGYNEQFF. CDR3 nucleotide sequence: TGTGCCACCAGCAGAGATGGAAGGAGGGGCTACAATGAGCAGTTCTTC.

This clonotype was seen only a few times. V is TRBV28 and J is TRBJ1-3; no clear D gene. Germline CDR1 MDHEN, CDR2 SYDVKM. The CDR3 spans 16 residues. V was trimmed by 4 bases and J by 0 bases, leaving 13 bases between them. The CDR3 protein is CASSWGSLSSGNTIYF. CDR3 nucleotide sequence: TGTGCCAGCAGTTGGGGTAGCCTGAGCTCTGGAAACACCATATATTTT. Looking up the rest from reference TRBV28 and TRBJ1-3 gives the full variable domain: DVKVTQSSRYLVKRTGEKVFLECVQDMDHENMFWYRQDPGLGLRLIYFSYDVKMKEKGDIPEGYSVSREKKERFSLILESASTNQTSMYLCASSWGSLSSGNTIYFGEGSWLTVV.

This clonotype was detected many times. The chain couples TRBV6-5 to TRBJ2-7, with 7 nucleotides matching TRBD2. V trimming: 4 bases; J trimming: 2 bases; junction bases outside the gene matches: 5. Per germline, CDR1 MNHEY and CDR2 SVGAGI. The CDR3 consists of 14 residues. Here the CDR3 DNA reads TGTGCCAGCAGTTCTGGGAGGGGTACCTACGAGCAGTACTTC. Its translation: CASSSGRGTYEQYF.

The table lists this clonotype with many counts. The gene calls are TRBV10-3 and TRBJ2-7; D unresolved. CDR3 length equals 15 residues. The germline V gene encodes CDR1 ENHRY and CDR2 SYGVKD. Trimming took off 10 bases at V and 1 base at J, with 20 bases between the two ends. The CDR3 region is CATAGGPPRSYEQYF. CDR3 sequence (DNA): TGTGCCACTGCAGGCGGCCCACCAAGATCCTACGAGCAGTACTTC.

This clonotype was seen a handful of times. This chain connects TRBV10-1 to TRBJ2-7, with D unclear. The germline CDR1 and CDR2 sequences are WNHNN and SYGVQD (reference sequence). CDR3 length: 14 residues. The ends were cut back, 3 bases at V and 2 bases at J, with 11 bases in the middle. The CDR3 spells CASSDHIIPYEQYF. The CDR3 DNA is TGCGCCAGCAGTGATCACATTATTCCCTACGAGCAGTACTTC.

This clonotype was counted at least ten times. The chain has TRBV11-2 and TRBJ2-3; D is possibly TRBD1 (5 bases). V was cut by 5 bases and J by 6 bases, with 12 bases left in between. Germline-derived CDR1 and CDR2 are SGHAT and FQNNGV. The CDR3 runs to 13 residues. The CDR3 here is CASSAAGYDTQYF. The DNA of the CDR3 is TGTGCCAGCAGCGCGGCAGGGTACGATACGCAGTATTTT.